This section outlines one T cell receptor beta chain sequence together with its context. The antigen is unknown. Oncomine TCR Beta short-read sequencing was applied to DNA from cultured CD4+ T cells. Each CDR3 protein is one row after TCRdb ran MiXCR on the PCR reads. The data contain some 18,000 distinct CDR3 sequences, more than 70% of them seen just once; the ten biggest clones take up about a sixth. Treatment here: roughly ten-day PBMC culture with coronavirus spike peptide pools or control peptides (ViraFEST assay). Approximately 1.8 million PBMCs were grown per well alongside 7.5 to 10 IU/ml IL-2 and 10 ug/ml peptide pools. Fresh replacement IL-2 medium substituted for half the medium on days 3 and 7. These data are taken from a study of vaccination and CD4 T cells after COVID-19. Study-wide background: The convalescents were made up of six males and four females, two of whom were Hispanic.

This sequence was found in a human donor who received a COVID-19 vaccine. Sequenced here: CD4+ T cells from blood, cultured in vitro, sampled after SARS-CoV-2 vaccination.

The CDR3 DNA reads TGCAGTGCTAGCGGACAGGGAGGGCGCTACGAGCAGTACTTC. It translates to CSASGQGGRYEQYF. The gene calls are TRBV20-1 and TRBJ2-7, with D possibly TRBD1 on 8 matching bases. The V gene lost 3 bases and the J gene lost 3 bases, with 15 bases spanning the gap. The CDR3 has 14 residues. The germline gives CDR1 DFQATT, CDR2 SNEGSKA (reference sequence).